This entry lists 27 T cell receptor beta chains sequenced from one sample in a study of blood T cell repertoires in COVID-19. Profiled with immunoSEQ multiplex PCR; TCRdb holds only in-frame clones, not every one. The sample has over 250,000 clones, roughly 85% seen once. The sample was peripheral blood. The source of these receptors is a man aged 50 to 60 with active or convalescent COVID-19.

The rearrangement uses TRBV13 and TRBJ2-1, with a possible D match to TRBD2 (5 bases). Germline lookup yields CDR1 PRHDT and CDR2 FYEKMQ (reference sequence). CDR3 length: 15 amino acids. V dropped 5 bases and J dropped 5 bases, with 16 bases sitting between them. CDR3 DNA sequence: TGTGCCAGCAGCCTCTTGGGAGTACGAAACAATGAGCAGTTCTTC. Translated: CASSLLGVRNNEQFF.

There are a few counts of this clone. This chain uses TRBV6-1 with TRBJ1-5; 8 bases align to TRBD1. CDR1 is MNHNS and CDR2 is SASEGT in the germline V gene. The CDR3 spans 15 residues. V was clipped by 0 bases and J by 2 bases; unmatched bases: 0. The CDR3: CASSEARGRNQPQHF. The CDR3 nucleotides are TGTGCCAGCAGTGAAGCCAGGGGGCGCAATCAGCCCCAGCATTTT.

This clone was picked up one time. The V call is TRBV11-1, the J call TRBJ2-7, with D perhaps TRBD1 (6 bases). From germline, CDR1 is SGHAT and CDR2 FQDESV (reference sequence). The CDR3 contains 15 residues. V was clipped by 5 bases and J by 3 bases, with 17 bases between them. DNA of the CDR3: TGTGCCAGCAGCCCCCTTTATGGGGGCGGCTACGAGCAGTACTTC. Encoded protein: CASSPLYGGGYEQYF.

The CDR3 DNA sequence: TGTGCCTGGAGTCCCGACAGGGTTGAAAAACTGTTTTTT. Translated: CAWSPDRVEKLFF. The chain couples TRBV30 to TRBJ1-4; TRBD1 aligns across 7 bases. Trimming took 2 bases from V and 7 from J; bases not matched to a gene: 4. Looked up from germline, CDR1 is GTSNPN and CDR2 is SVGIG (reference sequence). CDR3 length equals 13 residues.

The sample holds one count of this clone. The genes are TRBV6-2 or TRBV6-3 and TRBJ1-5; unclear D gene. The length of the CDR3 is 14 residues. Between the trimmed V and J ends, which lost 5 bases and 2 bases, there was a span of 10 bases. Per germline, CDR1 MNHEY and CDR2 SVGEGT. CDR3 loop: CASSPLSGNQPQHF. The DNA for the CDR3 is TGTGCCAGCAGTCCCCTCTCGGGCAATCAGCCCCAGCATTTT.

V is TRBV19 and J is TRBJ1-1; no clear D. From germline, CDR1 is LNHDA and CDR2 SQIVND (reference sequence). This CDR3 region has 15 residues. With 8 bases removed from V and 4 bases from J, the gap between germline ends came to 20 bases. The CDR3 DNA sequence: TGTGCCAGTTCAGCCGGGAAGGCGGGGAGCACTGAAGCTTTCTTT. Its translation is CASSAGKAGSTEAFF.

As DNA, the CDR3 is TGTGCCAGCGGCGGGTCTTTATACAATGAGCAGTTCTTC. It specifies CASGGSLYNEQFF. The chain links TRBV12-3 or TRBV12-4 to TRBJ2-1; possibly TRBD2 for D (5 bases). The germline V and J ends were trimmed by 8 bases and 4 bases, with 12 bases remaining between them. The length of the CDR3 is 13 residues.

This clone was observed once. This chain links TRBV30 with TRBJ1-1; D might be TRBD1 (5 bases). The CDR3 is made up of 16 amino acids. Germline values: CDR1 GTSNPN, CDR2 SVGIG (reference sequence). Trimming took off 0 bases at V and 2 bases at J, with 16 bases between the two ends. The CDR3: CAWSVRQHFPNTEAFF. The CDR3 DNA sequence: TGTGCCTGGAGTGTAAGACAGCACTTTCCCAACACTGAAGCTTTCTTT.

The rearrangement uses TRBV2 and TRBJ1-5, with 10 positions matching TRBD1. After removal of 6 bases from V and 0 bases from J, the junction contained 5 bases not matched to a gene. This CDR3 spans 16 amino acids. Germline lookup yields CDR1 SNHLY and CDR2 FYNNEI. The CDR3 loop is CASSGQGGVSNQPQHF. CDR3 DNA: TGTGCCAGCAGCGGACAGGGGGGGGTTAGCAATCAGCCCCAGCATTTT.

V and J are TRBV2 and TRBJ1-6; tentative D call: TRBD1 (6 bases). The CDR3 has 13 residues. Trimming pared 6 bases from V and 10 bases from J, leaving 13 bases between. CDR1 and CDR2 from the germline V gene are SNHLY and FYNNEI. The CDR3 coding sequence is TGTGCCAGCAGGGAACAGGGCCAATCACCCCTCCACTTT. This encodes CASREQGQSPLHF.

V usage is TRBV11-2 and J usage is TRBJ2-7; 8 positions agree with TRBD1. The J segment lost 3 bases and the V segment lost 5 bases, leaving 6 bases of the junction unmatched. The CDR3 sequence is 14 residues long. CDR1 and CDR2 (germline): SGHAT, FQNNGV. In DNA form, the CDR3 reads TGTGCCAGCAGCAAAGGACAGGGAAGCTACGAGCAGTACTTC. Translating it yields CASSKGQGSYEQYF.

This clone came up a few times. This chain joins TRBV7-9 and TRBJ2-5, with D perhaps matching TRBD2 (5 bases). The ends were cut back, 5 bases at V and 5 bases at J, with 18 bases in the middle. The CDR3 contains 15 residues. CDR1 is SEHNR, CDR2 FQNEAQ, per germline (reference sequence). CDR3 in amino acids: CASSQGKGVVETQYF. DNA for the CDR3: TGTGCCAGCAGCCAAGGGAAGGGAGTGGTCGAGACCCAGTACTTC.

J is TRBJ1-1 and V is TRBV27; TRBD1 agrees at 9 bases. Trimming at V came to 10 bases and at J to 10 bases, leaving 13 bases not matched to a gene. Per the germline V gene, CDR1 is MNHEY and CDR2 is SMNVEV (reference sequence). The CDR3 sequence is 13 residues long. CDR3 protein: CATSSWTGDGAFF. Written as DNA, the CDR3 is TGTGCCACTAGCTCTTGGACAGGGGATGGAGCTTTCTTT.

V is TRBV7-9 and J is TRBJ1-2, with D perhaps matching TRBD1 (6 bases). The CDR3 runs to 16 residues. Trimming stripped 5 bases from V and 6 bases from J, with 22 bases between. Germline loops: CDR1 SEHNR, CDR2 FQNEAQ (reference sequence). The DNA for the CDR3 is TGTGCCAGCAGCACCTTCAGAGGGGGGGGCGACGATGGCTACACCTTC. The encoded protein is CASSTFRGGGDDGYTF.

V gene TRBV6-5 combines with J gene TRBJ2-7, with a tentative D call TRBD1 (6 bases). This CDR3 contains 14 residues. The V end was cut by 6 bases, the J end by 5 bases, with 17 bases between. Germline CDR1 reads MNHEY; CDR2 reads SVGAGI. The CDR3 DNA sequence: TGTGCCAGCAGCCGGCGACAGGACCCCCACGAGCAGTACTTC. Its protein product is CASSRRQDPHEQYF.

The chain couples TRBV6-5 to TRBJ2-1; D unresolved. Per the germline V gene, CDR1 is MNHEY and CDR2 is SVGAGI. This CDR3 region has 13 residues. V lost 6 bases to trimming and J lost 8 bases, with 14 bases between them. CDR3 nucleotide sequence: TGTGCCAGCAGGCCCACAGCTTGGGATGAGCAGTTCTTC. Protein: CASRPTAWDEQFF.

The rearrangement uses TRBV6-6 and TRBJ2-2; weak D call: TRBD1 (6 bases). The CDR3 extends over 15 amino acids. From germline, CDR1 is MNHNY and CDR2 SVGAGI (reference sequence). Trimming took off 5 bases at V and 3 bases at J, with 13 bases between the two ends. Written as DNA, the CDR3 is TGTGCCAGCAGTAGTAAACAGGGAGACACCGGGGAGCTGTTTTTT. It specifies CASSSKQGDTGELFF.

The gene calls are TRBV12-5 and TRBJ2-1; 10 nucleotides align to TRBD2. J lost 10 bases, V lost 6 bases, and 15 bases had no gene match. Germline CDR1 reads LGHNT; CDR2 reads FRNRAP. The CDR3 has 16 amino acids. CDR3 bases: TGTGCTAGTGGCCCCGGGACTAGCGATCTACGGGGGGAGCAGTTCTTC. Its translation is CASGPGTSDLRGEQFF.

The chain links TRBV10-2 to TRBJ2-7, with 10 positions matching TRBD2. The CDR3 runs to 13 residues. CDR1 and CDR2 from the germline V gene are WSHSY and SAAADI. Trimming removed 10 bases from V and 3 bases from J; junction bases left unmatched: 6. The CDR3 DNA follows: TGCGCCACCAATAGCGGGAGGCACTACGAGCAGTACTTC. Translated: CATNSGRHYEQYF.

The chain is built from TRBV7-6 and TRBJ1-1; perhaps TRBD1 as D (6 bases). Trimming removed 3 bases from V and 0 bases from J, with 11 bases in between. The CDR3 is 15 amino acids. Germline V gene sequence: CDR1 SGHVS, CDR2 FNYEAQ. Written as DNA, the CDR3 is TGTGCCAGCAGCTTCGCCAGGGGAGTGAACACTGAAGCTTTCTTT. Its protein product is CASSFARGVNTEAFF.

This chain links TRBV6-5 with TRBJ1-6, with D hard to call. The V gene lost 4 bases and the J gene lost 14 bases, with 18 bases spanning the gap. This CDR3 has 14 amino acids. Germline loops: CDR1 MNHEY, CDR2 SVGAGI. The CDR3 nucleotides are TGTGCCAGCAGTTCGCCAAATACGTGGGCCACCCTCCACTTT. This gives the protein CASSSPNTWATLHF.

The chain joins TRBV7-2 to TRBJ2-1; D is undetermined. The CDR3 runs to 12 residues. Germline CDR1 SGHTA, CDR2 FQGNSA. V shed 3 bases and J shed 6 bases, with 6 bases lying between them. As DNA, the CDR3 is TGTGCCAGCAGCTTCCCCGGCAATGAGCAGTTCTTC. Residues: CASSFPGNEQFF.

The table lists this clone with a count of one. The rearrangement joins TRBV12-3 or TRBV12-4 to TRBJ2-7; no firm D call. CDR3 length: 12 residues. The germline V and J ends were trimmed by 4 bases and 3 bases, with 7 bases remaining between them. CDR3 sequence reads: CASSSVVYEQYF. Written as DNA, the CDR3 is TGTGCCAGCAGTTCGGTAGTCTACGAGCAGTACTTC.

This clone has only one observation. This chain joins TRBV25-1 and TRBJ2-5; 7 bases fit TRBD2. With V trimmed by 8 bases and J by 2 bases, 11 bases remained unmatched. The CDR3 loop spans 15 amino acids. Germline assignment: CDR1 MGHDK and CDR2 SYGVNS. The CDR3 protein is CASGSSGPLQETQYF. CDR3 nucleotides: TGTGCCAGCGGGAGTAGCGGGCCACTTCAAGAGACCCAGTACTTC.

The gene calls are TRBV18 and TRBJ2-7; 8 positions agree with TRBD2. CDR1 and CDR2 (germline): KGHSH, LQKENI. With V trimmed by 3 bases and J by 3 bases, 1 base remained unmatched. This CDR3 contains 13 residues. CDR3 amino acids: CASSPGTSYEQYF. DNA for the CDR3: TGTGCCAGCTCACCCGGGACTAGCTACGAGCAGTACTTC. The whole variable domain, filled in from reference TRBV18 and TRBJ2-7, reads NAGVMQNPRHLVRRRGQEARLRCSPMKGHSHVYWYRQLPEEGLKFMVYLQKENIIDESGMPKERFSAEFPKEGPSILRIQQVVRGDSAAYFCASSPGTSYEQYFGPGTRLTVT.

This chain's CDR3 is CAWSVNPRAQPQHF. CDR3 nucleotides: TGTGCCTGGAGTGTAAATCCCAGGGCTCAGCCCCAGCATTTT. The chain combines TRBV30 with TRBJ1-5, with D perhaps TRBD1 (5 bases). Trimming pared 0 bases from V and 6 bases from J, leaving 12 bases between. The CDR3 is 14 residues long. Per the germline V gene, CDR1 is GTSNPN and CDR2 is SVGIG (reference sequence).

V gene TRBV7-9 combines with J gene TRBJ1-4, with TRBD1 matching over 8 bases. With V trimmed by 1 base and J by 4 bases, 8 bases remained unmatched. This CDR3 has 17 residues. Looked up from germline, CDR1 is SEHNR and CDR2 is FQNEAQ (reference sequence). The CDR3 DNA follows: TGTGCCAGCAGCTTAGGGCAGGGGGCGAATCGTAATGAAAAACTGTTTTTT. This encodes CASSLGQGANRNEKLFF.